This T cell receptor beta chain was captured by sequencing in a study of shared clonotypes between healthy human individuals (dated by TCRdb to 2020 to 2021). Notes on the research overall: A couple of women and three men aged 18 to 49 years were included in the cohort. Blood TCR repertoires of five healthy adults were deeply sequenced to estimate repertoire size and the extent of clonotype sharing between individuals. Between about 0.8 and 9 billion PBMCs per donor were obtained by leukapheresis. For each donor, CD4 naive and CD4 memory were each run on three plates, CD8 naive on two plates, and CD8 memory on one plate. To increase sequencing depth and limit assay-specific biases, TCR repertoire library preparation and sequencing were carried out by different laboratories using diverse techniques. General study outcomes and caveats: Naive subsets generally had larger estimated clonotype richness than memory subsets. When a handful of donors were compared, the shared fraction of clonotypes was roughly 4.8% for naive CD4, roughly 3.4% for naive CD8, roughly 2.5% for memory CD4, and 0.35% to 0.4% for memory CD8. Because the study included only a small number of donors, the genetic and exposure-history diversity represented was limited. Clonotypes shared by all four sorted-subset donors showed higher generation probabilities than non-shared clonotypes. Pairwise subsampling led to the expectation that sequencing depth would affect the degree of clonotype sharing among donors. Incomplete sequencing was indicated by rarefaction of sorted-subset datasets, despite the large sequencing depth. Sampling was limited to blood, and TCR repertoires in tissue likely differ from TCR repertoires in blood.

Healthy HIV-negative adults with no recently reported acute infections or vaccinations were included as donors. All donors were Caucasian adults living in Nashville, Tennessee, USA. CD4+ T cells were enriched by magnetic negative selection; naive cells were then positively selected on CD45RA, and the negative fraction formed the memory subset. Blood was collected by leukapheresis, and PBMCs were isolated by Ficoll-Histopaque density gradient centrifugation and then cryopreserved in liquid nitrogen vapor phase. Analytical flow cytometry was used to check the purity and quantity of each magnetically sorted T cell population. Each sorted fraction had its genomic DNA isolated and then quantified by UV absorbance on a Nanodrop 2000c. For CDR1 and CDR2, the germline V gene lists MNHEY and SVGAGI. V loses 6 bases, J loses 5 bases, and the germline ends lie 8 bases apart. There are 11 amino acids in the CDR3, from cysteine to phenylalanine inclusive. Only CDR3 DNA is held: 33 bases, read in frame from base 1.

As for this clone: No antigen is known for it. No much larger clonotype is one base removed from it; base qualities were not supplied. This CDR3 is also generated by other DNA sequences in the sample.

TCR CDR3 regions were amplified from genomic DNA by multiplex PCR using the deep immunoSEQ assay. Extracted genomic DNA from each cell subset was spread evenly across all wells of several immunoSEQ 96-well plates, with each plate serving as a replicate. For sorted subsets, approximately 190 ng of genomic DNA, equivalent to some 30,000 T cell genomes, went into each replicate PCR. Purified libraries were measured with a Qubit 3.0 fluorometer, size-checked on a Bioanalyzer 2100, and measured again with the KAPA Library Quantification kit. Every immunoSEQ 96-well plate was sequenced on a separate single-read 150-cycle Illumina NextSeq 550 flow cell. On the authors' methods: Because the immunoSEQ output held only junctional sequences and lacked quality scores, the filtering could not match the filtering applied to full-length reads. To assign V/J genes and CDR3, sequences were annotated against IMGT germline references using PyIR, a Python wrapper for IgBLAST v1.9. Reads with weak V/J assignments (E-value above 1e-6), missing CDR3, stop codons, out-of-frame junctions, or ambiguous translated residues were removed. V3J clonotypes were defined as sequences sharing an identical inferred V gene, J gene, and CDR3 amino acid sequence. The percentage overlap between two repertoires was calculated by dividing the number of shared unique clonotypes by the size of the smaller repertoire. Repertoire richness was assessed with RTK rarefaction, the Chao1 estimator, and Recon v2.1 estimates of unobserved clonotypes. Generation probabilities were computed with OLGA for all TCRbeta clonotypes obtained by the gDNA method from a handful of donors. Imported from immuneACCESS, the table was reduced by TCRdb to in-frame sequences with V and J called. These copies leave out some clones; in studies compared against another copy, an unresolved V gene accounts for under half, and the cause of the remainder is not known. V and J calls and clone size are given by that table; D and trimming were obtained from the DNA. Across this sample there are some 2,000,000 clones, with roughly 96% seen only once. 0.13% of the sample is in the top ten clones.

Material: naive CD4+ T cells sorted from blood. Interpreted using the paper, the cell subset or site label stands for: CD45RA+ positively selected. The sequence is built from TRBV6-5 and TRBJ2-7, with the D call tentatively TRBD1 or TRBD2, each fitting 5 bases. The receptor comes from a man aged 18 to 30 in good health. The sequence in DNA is TGTGCCAGCAGGCGAGGGGACGAGCAGTACTTC. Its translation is CASRRGDEQYF.